This TCR beta chain was identified in a study of shared clonotypes between healthy human individuals. TCRdb keeps only in-frame clones here, not all; method: immunoSEQ multiplex PCR. The sample carries some 1,900,000 clones, roughly 94% recorded once. V shed 0 bases and J shed 5 bases, with 6 bases lying between them. This CDR3 has 12 amino acids. Germline lookup yields CDR1 SGHDT and CDR2 YYEEEE. In the naive CD8 group, cells lacked CD45RO and were positively selected for CCR7, so terminally differentiated effector memory CD45RA+ cells were left out. This rearrangement joins TRBV5-6 to TRBJ2-7; D not resolved. Sequenced material: naive CD8+ T cells sorted from blood. This TCR derives from a man aged 18 to 30 in good health. The CDR3 nucleotides are TGTGCCAGCAGCTTGGTTGGCGACGAGCAGTACTTC. It specifies CASSLVGDEQYF.